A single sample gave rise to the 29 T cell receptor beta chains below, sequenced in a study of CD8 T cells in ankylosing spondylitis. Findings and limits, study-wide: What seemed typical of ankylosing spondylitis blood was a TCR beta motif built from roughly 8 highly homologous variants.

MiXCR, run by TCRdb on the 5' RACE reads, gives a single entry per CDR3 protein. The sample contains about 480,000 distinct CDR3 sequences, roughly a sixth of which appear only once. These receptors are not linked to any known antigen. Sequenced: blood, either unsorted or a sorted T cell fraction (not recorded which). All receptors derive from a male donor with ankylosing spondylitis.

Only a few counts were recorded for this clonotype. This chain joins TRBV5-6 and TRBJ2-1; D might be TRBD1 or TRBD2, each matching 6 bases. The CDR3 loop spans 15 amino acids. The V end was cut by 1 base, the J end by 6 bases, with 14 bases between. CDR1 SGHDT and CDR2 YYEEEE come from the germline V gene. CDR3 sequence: CASSLWGARRNEQFF. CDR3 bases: TGTGCCAGCAGCTTGTGGGGGGCGCGGCGCAATGAGCAGTTCTTC.

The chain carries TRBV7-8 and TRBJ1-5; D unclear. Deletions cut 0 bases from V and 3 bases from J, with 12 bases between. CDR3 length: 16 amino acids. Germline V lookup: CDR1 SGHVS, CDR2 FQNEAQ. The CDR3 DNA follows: TGTGCCAGCAGCTTAGCGCAGAGGACCGCCAATCAGCCCCAGCATTTT. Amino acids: CASSLAQRTANQPQHF.

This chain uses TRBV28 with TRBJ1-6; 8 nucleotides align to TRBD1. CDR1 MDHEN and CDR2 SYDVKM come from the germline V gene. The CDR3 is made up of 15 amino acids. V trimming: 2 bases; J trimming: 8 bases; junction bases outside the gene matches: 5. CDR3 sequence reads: CASSLPDRGYSPLHF. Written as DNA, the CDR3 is TGTGCCAGCAGTTTACCCGACAGGGGCTATTCACCCCTCCACTTT.

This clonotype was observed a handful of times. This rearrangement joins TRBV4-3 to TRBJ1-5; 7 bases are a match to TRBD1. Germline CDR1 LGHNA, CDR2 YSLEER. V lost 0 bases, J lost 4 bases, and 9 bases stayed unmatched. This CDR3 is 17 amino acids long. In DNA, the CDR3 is TGCGCCAGCAGCCAAGATTTCGGCGCAGGGGGAAATCAGCCCCAGCATTTT. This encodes CASSQDFGAGGNQPQHF.

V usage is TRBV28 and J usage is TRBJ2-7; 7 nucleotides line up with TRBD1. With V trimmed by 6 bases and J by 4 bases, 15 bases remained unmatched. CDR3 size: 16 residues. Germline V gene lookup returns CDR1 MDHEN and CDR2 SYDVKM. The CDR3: CASSILGQAPGYEQYF. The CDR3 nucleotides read TGTGCCAGCAGCATACTCGGACAGGCCCCCGGTTACGAGCAGTACTTC.

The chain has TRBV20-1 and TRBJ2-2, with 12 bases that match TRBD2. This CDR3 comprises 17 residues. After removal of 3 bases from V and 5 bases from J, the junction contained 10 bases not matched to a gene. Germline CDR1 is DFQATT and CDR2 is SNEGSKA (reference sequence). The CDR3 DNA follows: TGCAGTGCTAGTGGGCCACTAGCGGGGGGAGGGACCGGGGAGCTGTTTTTT. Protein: CSASGPLAGGGTGELFF.

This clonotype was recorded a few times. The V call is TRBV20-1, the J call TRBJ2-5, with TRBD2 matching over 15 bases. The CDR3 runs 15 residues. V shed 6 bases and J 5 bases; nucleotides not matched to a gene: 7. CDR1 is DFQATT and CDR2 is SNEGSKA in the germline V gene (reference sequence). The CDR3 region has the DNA TGCAGTGCAACCGCAGGGACTAGCGGGAGGGAGACCCAGTACTTC. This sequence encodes CSATAGTSGRETQYF.

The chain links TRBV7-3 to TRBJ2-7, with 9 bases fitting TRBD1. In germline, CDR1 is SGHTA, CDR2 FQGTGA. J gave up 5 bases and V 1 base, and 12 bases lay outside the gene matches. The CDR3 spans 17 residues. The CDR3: CASSLRTLGQGFHEQYF. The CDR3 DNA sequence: TGTGCCAGCAGCTTAAGGACCCTAGGACAGGGGTTCCACGAGCAGTACTTC.

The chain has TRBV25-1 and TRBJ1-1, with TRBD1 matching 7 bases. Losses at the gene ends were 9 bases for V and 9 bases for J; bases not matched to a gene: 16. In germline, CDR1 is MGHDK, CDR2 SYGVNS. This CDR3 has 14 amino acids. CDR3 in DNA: TGTGCCAGAAACGAGGGGGCGCCGATGCCGAAAGCTTTCTTT. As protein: CARNEGAPMPKAFF.

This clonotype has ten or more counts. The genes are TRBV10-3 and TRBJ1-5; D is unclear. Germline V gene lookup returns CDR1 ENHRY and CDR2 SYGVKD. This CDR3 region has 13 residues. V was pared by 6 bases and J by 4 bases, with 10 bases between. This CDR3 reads CAIRPDPNQPQHF. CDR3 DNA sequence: TGTGCCATCAGGCCCGATCCTAATCAGCCCCAGCATTTT.

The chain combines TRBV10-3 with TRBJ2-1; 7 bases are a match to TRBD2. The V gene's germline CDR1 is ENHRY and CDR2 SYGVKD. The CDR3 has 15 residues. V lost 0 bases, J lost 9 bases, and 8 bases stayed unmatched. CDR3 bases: TGTGCCATCAGTGAGTCGCAACTAGCGAGGACTGAGCAGTTCTTC. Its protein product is CAISESQLARTEQFF.

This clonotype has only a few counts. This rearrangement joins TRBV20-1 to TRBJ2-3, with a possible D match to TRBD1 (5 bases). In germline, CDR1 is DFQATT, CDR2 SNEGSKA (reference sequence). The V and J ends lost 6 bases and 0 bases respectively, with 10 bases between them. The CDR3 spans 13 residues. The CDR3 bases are TGCAGTGCGAAGACAGCTAGCACAGATACGCAGTATTTT. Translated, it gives CSAKTASTDTQYF.

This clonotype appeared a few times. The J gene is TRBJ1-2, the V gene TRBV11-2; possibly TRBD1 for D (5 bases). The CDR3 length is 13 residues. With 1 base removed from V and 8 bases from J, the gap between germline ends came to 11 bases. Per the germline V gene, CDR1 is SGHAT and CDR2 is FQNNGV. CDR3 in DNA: TGTGCCAGCAGCTTAGGAAGGGACTTGGGCTACACCTTC. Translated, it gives CASSLGRDLGYTF.

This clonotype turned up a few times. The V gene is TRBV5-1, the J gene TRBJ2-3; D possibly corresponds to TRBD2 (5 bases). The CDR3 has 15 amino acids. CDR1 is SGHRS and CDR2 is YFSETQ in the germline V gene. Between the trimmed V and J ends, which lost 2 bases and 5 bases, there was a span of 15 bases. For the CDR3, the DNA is TGCGCCAGCAGCTTACGAGCGGAGACCCGAGATACGCAGTATTTT. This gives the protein CASSLRAETRDTQYF.

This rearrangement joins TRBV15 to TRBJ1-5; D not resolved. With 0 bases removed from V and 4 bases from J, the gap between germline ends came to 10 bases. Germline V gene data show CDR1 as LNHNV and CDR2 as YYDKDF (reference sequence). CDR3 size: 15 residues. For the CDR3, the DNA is TGTGCCACCAGCAGAGATGTGAGAAGTAATCAGCCCCAGCATTTT. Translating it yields CATSRDVRSNQPQHF.

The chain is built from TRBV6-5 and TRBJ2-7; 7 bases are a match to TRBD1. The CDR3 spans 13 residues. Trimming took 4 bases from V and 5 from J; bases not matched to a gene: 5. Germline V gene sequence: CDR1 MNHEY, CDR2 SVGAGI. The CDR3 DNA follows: TGTGCCAGCAGTTCGACAGGGTACCACGAGCAGTACTTC. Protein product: CASSSTGYHEQYF.

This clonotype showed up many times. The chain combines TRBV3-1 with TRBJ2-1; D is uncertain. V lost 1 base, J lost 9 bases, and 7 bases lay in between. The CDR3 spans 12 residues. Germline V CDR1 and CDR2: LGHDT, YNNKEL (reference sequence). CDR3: CASSQAEAEQFF. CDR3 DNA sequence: TGTGCCAGCAGCCAAGCTGAAGCTGAGCAGTTCTTC.

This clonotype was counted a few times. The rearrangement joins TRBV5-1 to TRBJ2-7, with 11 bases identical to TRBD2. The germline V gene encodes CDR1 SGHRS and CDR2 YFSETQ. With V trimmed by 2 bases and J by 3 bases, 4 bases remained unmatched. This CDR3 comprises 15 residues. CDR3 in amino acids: CASSFTSGRDYEQYF. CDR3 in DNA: TGCGCCAGCAGCTTTACTAGCGGGAGAGACTACGAGCAGTACTTC.

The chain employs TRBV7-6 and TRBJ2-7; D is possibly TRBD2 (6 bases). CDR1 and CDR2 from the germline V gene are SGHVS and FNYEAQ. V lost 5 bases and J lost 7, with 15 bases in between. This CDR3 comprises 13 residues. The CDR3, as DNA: TGTGCCAGCAGCCCGGGGCACGGGGGTGAGCAGTACTTC. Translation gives CASSPGHGGEQYF.

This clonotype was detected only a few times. The CDR3 loop is CASSTGTGGQPQHF. The CDR3 bases are TGCGCCAGCAGCACCGGGACAGGGGGCCAACCCCAGCATTTT. The chain joins TRBV5-1 to TRBJ1-5; 12 nucleotides match TRBD1. Germline V gene lookup returns CDR1 SGHRS and CDR2 YFSETQ. This CDR3 comprises 14 residues. J gave up 10 bases and V 4 bases, and 6 bases lay outside the gene matches.

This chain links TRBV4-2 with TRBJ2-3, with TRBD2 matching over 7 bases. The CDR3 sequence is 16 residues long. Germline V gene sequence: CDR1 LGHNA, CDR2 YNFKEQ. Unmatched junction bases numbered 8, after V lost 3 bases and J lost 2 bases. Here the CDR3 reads CASSQATSEPTDTQYF. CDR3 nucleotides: TGTGCCAGCAGCCAGGCTACTAGCGAACCCACAGATACGCAGTATTTT.

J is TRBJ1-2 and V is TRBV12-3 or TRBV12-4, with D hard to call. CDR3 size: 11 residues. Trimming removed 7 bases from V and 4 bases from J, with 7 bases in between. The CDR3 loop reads CASTEGYGYTF. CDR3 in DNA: TGTGCCAGCACCGAGGGCTATGGCTACACCTTC.

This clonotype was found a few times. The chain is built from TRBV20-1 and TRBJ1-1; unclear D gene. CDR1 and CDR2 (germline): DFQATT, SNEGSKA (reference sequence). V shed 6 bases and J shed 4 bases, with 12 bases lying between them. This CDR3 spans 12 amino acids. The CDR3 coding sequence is TGCAGTGCGAGGCGGGGTACCACTGAAGCTTTCTTT. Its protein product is CSARRGTTEAFF.

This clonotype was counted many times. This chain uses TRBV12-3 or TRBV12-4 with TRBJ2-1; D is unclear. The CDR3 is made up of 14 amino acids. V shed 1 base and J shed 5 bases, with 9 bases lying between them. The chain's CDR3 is CASSLGRSHNEQFF. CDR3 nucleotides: TGTGCCAGCAGTTTAGGGCGGAGCCACAATGAGCAGTTCTTC.

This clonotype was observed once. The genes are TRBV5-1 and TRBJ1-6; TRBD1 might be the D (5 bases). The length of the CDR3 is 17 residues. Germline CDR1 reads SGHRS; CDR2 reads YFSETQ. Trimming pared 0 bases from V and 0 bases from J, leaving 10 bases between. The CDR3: CASSLGRDPSYNSPLHF. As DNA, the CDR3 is TGCGCCAGCAGCTTGGGAAGGGACCCCTCCTATAATTCACCCCTCCACTTT.

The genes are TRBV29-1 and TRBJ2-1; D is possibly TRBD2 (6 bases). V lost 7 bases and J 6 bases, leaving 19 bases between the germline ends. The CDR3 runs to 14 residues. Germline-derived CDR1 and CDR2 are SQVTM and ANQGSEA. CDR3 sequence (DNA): TGCAGCGGGCGGACTACCACGGGATCCAATGAGCAGTTCTTC. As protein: CSGRTTTGSNEQFF.

The CDR3 protein is CASSPFKDSLSNEQFF. DNA of the CDR3: TGTGCCAGCTCACCCTTTAAGGACAGTCTGTCCAATGAGCAGTTCTTC. V and J are TRBV18 and TRBJ2-1, with D possibly matching TRBD1 (6 bases). This CDR3 region has 16 residues. Germline lookup yields CDR1 KGHSH and CDR2 LQKENI. V lost 3 bases and J 6 bases, leaving 18 bases between the germline ends. The full variable domain, in which reference TRBV18 and TRBJ2-1 provide the parts outside the CDR3, is NAGVMQNPRHLVRRRGQEARLRCSPMKGHSHVYWYRQLPEEGLKFMVYLQKENIIDESGMPKERFSAEFPKEGPSILRIQQVVRGDSAAYFCASSPFKDSLSNEQFFGPGTRLTVL.

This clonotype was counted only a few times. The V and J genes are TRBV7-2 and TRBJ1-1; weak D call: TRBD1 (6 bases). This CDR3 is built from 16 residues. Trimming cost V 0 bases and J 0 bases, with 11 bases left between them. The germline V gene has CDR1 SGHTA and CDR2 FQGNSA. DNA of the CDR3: TGTGCCAGCAGCTTAGCGGGGGCGGGGATGAACACTGAAGCTTTCTTT. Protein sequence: CASSLAGAGMNTEAFF.

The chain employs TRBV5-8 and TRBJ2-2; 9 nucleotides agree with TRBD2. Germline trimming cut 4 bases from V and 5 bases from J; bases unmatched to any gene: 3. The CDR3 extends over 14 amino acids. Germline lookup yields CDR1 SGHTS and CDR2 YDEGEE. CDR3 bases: TGTGCCAGCAGCCGGCTAGCGGGAACCGGGGAGCTGTTTTTT. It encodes CASSRLAGTGELFF. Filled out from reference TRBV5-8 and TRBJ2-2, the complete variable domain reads EAGVTQSPTHLIKTRGQQATLRCSPISGHTSVYWYQQALGLGLQFLLWYDEGEERNRGNFPPRFSGRQFPNYSSELNVNALELEDSALYLCASSRLAGTGELFFGEGSRLTVL.